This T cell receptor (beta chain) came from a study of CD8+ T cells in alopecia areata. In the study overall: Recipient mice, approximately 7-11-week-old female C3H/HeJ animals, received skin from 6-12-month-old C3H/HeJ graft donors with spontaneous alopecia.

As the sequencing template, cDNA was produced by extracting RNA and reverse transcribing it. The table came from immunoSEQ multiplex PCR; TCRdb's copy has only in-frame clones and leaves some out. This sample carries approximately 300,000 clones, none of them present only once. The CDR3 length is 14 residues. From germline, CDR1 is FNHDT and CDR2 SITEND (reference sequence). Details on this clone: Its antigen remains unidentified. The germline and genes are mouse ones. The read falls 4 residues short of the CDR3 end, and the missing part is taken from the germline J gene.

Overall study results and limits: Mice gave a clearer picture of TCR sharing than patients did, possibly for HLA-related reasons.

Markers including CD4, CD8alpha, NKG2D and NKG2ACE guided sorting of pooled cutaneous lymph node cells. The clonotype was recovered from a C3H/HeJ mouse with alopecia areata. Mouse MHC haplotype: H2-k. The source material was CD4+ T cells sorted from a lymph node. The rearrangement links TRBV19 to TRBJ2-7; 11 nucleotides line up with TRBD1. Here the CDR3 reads CASSIAGQGDEQYF. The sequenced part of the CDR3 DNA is TGTGCCAGCAGTATAGCGGGACAGGGGGAT.